The 27 T cell receptor beta chains listed next were all sequenced from one sample in a study of blood T cell repertoires in COVID-19. The protocol was immunoSEQ multiplex PCR, while the TCRdb copy is restricted to in-frame clones and leaves out a portion. The sample holds 100,000 or so clones; 84% are singletons and the top ten take around 2%. Material: peripheral blood. These receptors came from a man aged 65 to 79 with active or convalescent COVID-19.

This chain joins TRBV30 and TRBJ1-5; D not resolved. The V and J ends lost 0 bases and 7 bases respectively, with 10 bases between them. Germline lookup yields CDR1 GTSNPN and CDR2 SVGIG (reference sequence). This CDR3 comprises 13 residues. CDR3 protein: CAWSVEGSQPQHF. The CDR3 nucleotides read TGTGCCTGGAGTGTCGAAGGGAGCCAGCCCCAGCATTTT.

This rearrangement joins TRBV11-2 to TRBJ1-5; a possible D gene is TRBD1 (5 bases). The length of the CDR3 is 13 residues. Germline V gene sequence: CDR1 SGHAT, CDR2 FQNNGV. V gave up 0 bases and J gave up 6 bases, with 6 bases separating them. CDR3 protein: CASSLEGGQPQHF. CDR3 bases: TGTGCCAGCAGCTTAGAGGGGGGTCAGCCCCAGCATTTT.

This rearrangement joins TRBV11-2 to TRBJ2-1, with 7 bases that match TRBD1. CDR1 and CDR2 (germline): SGHAT, FQNNGV. The CDR3 sequence is 14 residues long. The V gene end was trimmed by 7 bases and the J gene end by 4 bases; junction bases not matched to a gene: 7. The CDR3 DNA is TGTGCCAGCATCCAGACAGGGAGTTACAATGAGCAGTTCTTC. Its translation: CASIQTGSYNEQFF.

The chain links TRBV19 to TRBJ1-1, with unresolved D. Trimming took 3 bases from V and 1 from J, leaving 12 bases between them. The CDR3 sequence is 15 residues long. Germline V gives CDR1 LNHDA, CDR2 SQIVND (reference sequence). The CDR3, as DNA: TGTGCCAGTAGTATGAGGGCAGTTACGAACACTGAAGCTTTCTTT. It encodes CASSMRAVTNTEAFF.

This sequence joins TRBV7-6 and TRBJ2-3, with 9 bases fitting TRBD2. CDR1 and CDR2 from the germline V gene are SGHVS and FNYEAQ. V dropped 5 bases and J dropped 4; count of bases not matched to a gene: 10. This CDR3 has 16 amino acids. Here the CDR3 DNA reads TGTGCCAGCAGCCTCCAGTCTAGCGGGGTGCCAGATACGCAGTATTTT. Translating gives CASSLQSSGVPDTQYF.

This chain connects TRBV2 to TRBJ1-1; D ambiguous. V dropped 2 bases and J dropped 4 bases, with 8 bases sitting between them. The CDR3 totals 13 residues. Germline CDR1 SNHLY, CDR2 FYNNEI. The CDR3 protein is CASSEYGSTEAFF. The CDR3 DNA sequence: TGTGCCAGCAGTGAATACGGGAGCACTGAAGCTTTCTTT.

This rearrangement joins TRBV21-1 to TRBJ1-5; the table assigns TRBD1, which was not confirmed against the DNA. TRBV21-1 is a listed pseudogene. There are 17 residues in the CDR3. The CDR3 region has the DNA TGTGCCAGCATCCAATTCACAGGGGGCGCGGGCAATCAGCCCCAGCATTTT. This gives the protein CASIQFTGGAGNQPQHF.

The chain has TRBV7-8 and TRBJ2-1, with 9 bases that match TRBD2. The CDR3 extends over 13 amino acids. V lost 3 bases and J lost 7; bases outside the gene matches: 1. Germline V gives CDR1 SGHVS, CDR2 FQNEAQ. CDR3 nucleotide sequence: TGTGCCAGCAGCTTCGGACTAGCGAATGAGCAGTTCTTC. This translates into CASSFGLANEQFF.

The V gene is TRBV19, the J gene TRBJ1-2; perhaps TRBD1 as D (6 bases). The V end lost 5 bases, the J end lost 4 bases, and 20 bases lay between the germline ends. Germline V gene lookup returns CDR1 LNHDA and CDR2 SQIVND (reference sequence). This CDR3 comprises 16 residues. The CDR3 protein is CASSPSQGFRTYGYTF. DNA for the CDR3: TGTGCCAGTAGTCCCTCCCAGGGGTTTCGTACCTATGGCTACACCTTC.

In this sample, this clone turned up a few times. The V gene is TRBV5-4, the J gene TRBJ2-2, with TRBD1 matching 7 bases. The CDR3 runs to 16 residues. Looked up from germline, CDR1 is SGHNT and CDR2 is YYREEE (reference sequence). The V and J ends lost 0 bases and 6 bases, in that order; junction bases with no gene match: 8. The CDR3 sequence is CASSLGDRDFAGELFF. The CDR3 bases are TGTGCCAGCAGCTTGGGTGACAGGGATTTTGCCGGGGAGCTGTTTTTT.

This chain links TRBV4-1 with TRBJ1-5; D is unresolved. Germline CDR1 MGHRA, CDR2 YSYEKL. Trimming took off 1 base at V and 10 bases at J, with 11 bases between the two ends. The CDR3 runs to 13 residues. CDR3 sequence: CASSQAVPGPQHF. For the CDR3, the DNA is TGCGCCAGCAGCCAAGCCGTCCCAGGCCCCCAGCATTTT.

The V and J genes are TRBV3-1 (or the pseudogene TRBV3-2) and TRBJ1-3; no firm D call. Germline V gene lookup returns CDR1 LGHDT and CDR2 YNNKEL (reference sequence). CDR3 length equals 15 residues. V lost 1 base, J lost 2 bases, and 9 bases lay in between. The CDR3 DNA follows: TGTGCCAGCAGCCAAGGTCCGGCGGCTGGAAACACCATATATTTT. Its translation is CASSQGPAAGNTIYF.

This chain connects TRBV7-9 to TRBJ2-6, with D tentatively TRBD1 (6 bases). CDR1 and CDR2 from the germline V gene are SEHNR and FQNEAQ (reference sequence). V was trimmed by 1 base and J by 1 base, leaving 17 bases between them. This CDR3 is 19 amino acids long. The CDR3 DNA follows: TGTGCCAGCAGCTTAGTTACAGGGTCCCGGTTATCTGGGGCCAACGTCCTGACTTTC. This encodes CASSLVTGSRLSGANVLTF.

The rearrangement joins TRBV5-4 to TRBJ1-1; D not resolved. CDR3 length: 16 residues. The V end lost 10 bases, the J end lost 1 base, and 23 bases lay between the germline ends. Germline CDR1 and CDR2: SGHNT and YYREEE (reference sequence). CDR3 nucleotides: TGTGCCGGTAGTCGAGGTGAGGCCTTGGGGAACACTGAAGCTTTCTTT. Encoded protein: CAGSRGEALGNTEAFF.

This rearrangement joins TRBV11-2 to TRBJ2-1; D unresolved. From germline, CDR1 is SGHAT and CDR2 FQNNGV. V shed 5 bases and J shed 9 bases, with 11 bases lying between them. There are 12 residues in the CDR3. The CDR3: CASSEEPSEQFF. CDR3 nucleotide sequence: TGTGCCAGCAGCGAAGAACCGAGTGAGCAGTTCTTC.

This rearrangement joins TRBV18 to TRBJ1-6; D possibly corresponds to TRBD1 (5 bases). Trimming stripped 2 bases from V and 1 base from J, with 15 bases between. CDR1 is KGHSH and CDR2 is LQKENI in the germline V gene. The CDR3 is 18 amino acids. CDR3: CASSPVGQSPSYNSPLHF. CDR3 sequence (DNA): TGTGCCAGCTCACCAGTAGGACAATCTCCGTCCTATAATTCACCCCTCCACTTT.

This chain connects TRBV24-1 to TRBJ2-1; a possible D gene is TRBD1 (8 bases). V gave up 6 bases and J gave up 5 bases, with 16 bases separating them. Germline V gene data show CDR1 as KGHDR and CDR2 as SFDVKD. The CDR3 is 15 residues long. The DNA for the CDR3 is TGTGCCACCAGTCCCAGGGGGCGGGGGAACAATGAGCAGTTCTTC. Its translation: CATSPRGRGNNEQFF.

The chain recombines TRBV28 with TRBJ2-1; D is possibly TRBD2 (7 bases). Trimming pared 6 bases from V and 7 bases from J, leaving 19 bases between. This CDR3 spans 15 amino acids. CDR1 MDHEN and CDR2 SYDVKM come from the germline V gene. The CDR3 is CASSRGDTSVNEQFF. CDR3 DNA sequence: TGTGCCAGCAGCCGGGGGGACACGTCTGTGAATGAGCAGTTCTTC. The full variable domain, in which reference TRBV28 and TRBJ2-1 provide the parts outside the CDR3, is DVKVTQSSRYLVKRTGEKVFLECVQDMDHENMFWYRQDPGLGLRLIYFSYDVKMKEKGDIPEGYSVSREKKERFSLILESASTNQTSMYLCASSRGDTSVNEQFFGPGTRLTVL.

This clone has only a few counts. The CDR3 region is CASSYSRDRLTDTQYF. The CDR3 DNA reads TGTGCCAGCAGTTACTCAAGGGACAGGCTCACAGATACGCAGTATTTT. The chain couples TRBV6-6 to TRBJ2-3; 8 nucleotides align to TRBD1. CDR3 length equals 16 residues. The J segment lost 2 bases and the V segment lost 0 bases, leaving 4 bases of the junction unmatched. Germline V CDR1 and CDR2: MNHNY, SVGAGI (reference sequence).

The V and J genes are TRBV18 and TRBJ1-5; 8 bases fit TRBD1. The CDR3 totals 14 residues. The junction had 7 bases not matched to a gene; V was cut back by 6 bases and J by 6 bases. CDR1 is KGHSH, CDR2 LQKENI, per germline. The CDR3 is CASSPDREGQPQHF. The CDR3 nucleotides are TGTGCCAGCTCCCCGGACAGGGAGGGTCAGCCCCAGCATTTT. The variable domain in full, completed from reference TRBV18 and TRBJ1-5, reads NAGVMQNPRHLVRRRGQEARLRCSPMKGHSHVYWYRQLPEEGLKFMVYLQKENIIDESGMPKERFSAEFPKEGPSILRIQQVVRGDSAAYFCASSPDREGQPQHFGDGTRLSIL.

This chain joins TRBV5-1 and TRBJ2-3, with TRBD2 matching over 9 bases. The V gene end was trimmed by 5 bases and the J gene end by 7 bases; junction bases not matched to a gene: 8. This CDR3 has 14 residues. CDR1 is SGHRS and CDR2 is YFSETQ in the germline V gene. The CDR3, as DNA: TGCGCCAGCAGTTCCGGACTAGCGTTAAATACGCAGTATTTT. It codes for CASSSGLALNTQYF.

This clone was seen a few times. The chain recombines TRBV5-5 with TRBJ2-7; 9 nucleotides agree with TRBD1. The CDR3 has 15 amino acids. The V and J ends lost 1 base and 5 bases, in that order; junction bases with no gene match: 7. Germline CDR1 is SGHKS and CDR2 is YYEKEE (reference sequence). In DNA, the CDR3 is TGTGCCAGCAGCTTGTCCAGGACAGGGGTTAACGAGCAGTACTTC. Translated, it gives CASSLSRTGVNEQYF.

This clone occurred once. The chain combines TRBV5-4 with TRBJ2-2; 10 nucleotides match TRBD1. The V gene end was trimmed by 2 bases and the J gene end by 4 bases; junction bases not matched to a gene: 8. CDR1 and CDR2 from the germline V gene are SGHNT and YYREEE (reference sequence). The CDR3 sequence is 17 residues long. This chain's CDR3 is CASSLKPGQGITGELFF. Written as DNA, the CDR3 is TGTGCCAGCAGCTTAAAGCCGGGACAGGGGATCACCGGGGAGCTGTTTTTT.

This chain links TRBV5-4 with TRBJ2-1, with D unresolved. This CDR3 region has 13 residues. The germline V and J ends were trimmed by 1 base and 5 bases, with 7 bases remaining between them. CDR1 is SGHNT and CDR2 is YYREEE in the germline V gene (reference sequence). Here the CDR3 reads CASSLTPHNEQFF. In DNA form, the CDR3 reads TGTGCCAGCAGCTTGACACCTCACAATGAGCAGTTCTTC.

CDR3 in DNA: TGCAGCGTCGCCAGGACAGGAAACATTCAGTACTTC. Translating it yields CSVARTGNIQYF. The chain carries TRBV29-1 and TRBJ2-4, with TRBD1 matching over 7 bases. Trimming at V came to 6 bases and at J to 6 bases, leaving 5 bases not matched to a gene. Germline values: CDR1 SQVTM, CDR2 ANQGSEA. The CDR3 totals 12 residues.

In this sample, this clone turned up a few times. The V gene is TRBV30, the J gene TRBJ1-4; D perhaps matches TRBD1 (6 bases). The germline V and J ends were trimmed by 3 bases and 8 bases, with 10 bases remaining between them. Germline V gene data show CDR1 as GTSNPN and CDR2 as SVGIG (reference sequence). The CDR3 runs to 12 residues. CDR3 nucleotide sequence: TGTGCCTGGAGGGCAGGGGTGGAAAAACTGTTTTTT. Encoded protein: CAWRAGVEKLFF.

This chain's CDR3 is CASRAGPGATEAFF. DNA for the CDR3: TGTGCCAGCAGAGCCGGACCGGGAGCGACTGAAGCTTTCTTT. The rearrangement joins TRBV6-4 to TRBJ1-1, with no clear D. This CDR3 spans 14 amino acids. CDR1 is MRHNA and CDR2 is SNTAGT in the germline V gene. The V end lost 6 bases, the J end lost 5 bases, and 16 bases lay between the germline ends.